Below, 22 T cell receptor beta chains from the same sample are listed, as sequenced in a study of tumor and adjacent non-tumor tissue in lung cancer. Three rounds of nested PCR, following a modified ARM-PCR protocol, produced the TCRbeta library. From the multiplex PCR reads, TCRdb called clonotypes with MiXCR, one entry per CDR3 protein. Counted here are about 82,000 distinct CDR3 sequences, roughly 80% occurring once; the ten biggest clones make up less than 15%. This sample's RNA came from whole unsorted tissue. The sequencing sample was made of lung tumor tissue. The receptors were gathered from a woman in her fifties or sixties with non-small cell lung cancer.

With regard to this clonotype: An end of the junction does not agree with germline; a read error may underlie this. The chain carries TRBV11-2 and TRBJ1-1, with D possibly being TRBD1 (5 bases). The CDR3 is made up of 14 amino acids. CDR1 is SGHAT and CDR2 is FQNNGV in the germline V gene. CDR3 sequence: CTSSWLMLGTEAFF. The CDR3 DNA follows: TGTACCAGCAGCTGGCTAATGCTGGGGACTGAGGCTTTCTTT. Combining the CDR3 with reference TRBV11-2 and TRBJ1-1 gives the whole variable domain EAGVAQSPRYKIIEKRQSVAFWCNPISGHATLYWYQQILGQGPKLLIQFQNNGVVDDSQLPKDRFSAERLKGVDSTLKIQPAKLEDSAVYLCTSSWLMLGTEAFFGQGTRLTVV.

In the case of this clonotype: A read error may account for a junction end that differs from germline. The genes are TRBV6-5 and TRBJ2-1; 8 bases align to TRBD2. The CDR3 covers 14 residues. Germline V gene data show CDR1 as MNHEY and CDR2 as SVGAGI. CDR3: CASGYLGLGDEQFF. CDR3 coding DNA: TGTGCCAGCGGTTACCTGGGACTAGGGGATGAGCAGTTCTTC.

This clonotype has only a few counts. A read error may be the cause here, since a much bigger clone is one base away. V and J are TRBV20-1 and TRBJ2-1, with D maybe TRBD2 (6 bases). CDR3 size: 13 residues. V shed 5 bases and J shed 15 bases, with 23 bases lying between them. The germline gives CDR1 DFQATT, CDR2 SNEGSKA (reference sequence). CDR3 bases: TGCAGTGCTGGGATAAATATGGGGGACTTTGTGTTCTTC. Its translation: CSAGINMGDFVFF.

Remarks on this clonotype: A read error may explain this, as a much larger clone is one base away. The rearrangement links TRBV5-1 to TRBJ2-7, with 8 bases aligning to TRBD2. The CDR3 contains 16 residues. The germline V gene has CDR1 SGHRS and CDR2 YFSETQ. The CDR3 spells CASSLAGGRRSYDQYF. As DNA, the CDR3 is TGCGCCAGCAGCTTGGCCGGCGGGAGGCGTTCCTACGATCAGTACTTC.

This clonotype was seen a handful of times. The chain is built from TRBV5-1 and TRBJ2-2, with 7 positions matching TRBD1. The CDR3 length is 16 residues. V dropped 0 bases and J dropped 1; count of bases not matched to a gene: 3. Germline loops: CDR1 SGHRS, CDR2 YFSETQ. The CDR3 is CASSLVTGRNTGELFF. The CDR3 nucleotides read TGCGCCAGCAGCTTGGTGACAGGGAGGAACACCGGGGAGCTGTTTTTT.

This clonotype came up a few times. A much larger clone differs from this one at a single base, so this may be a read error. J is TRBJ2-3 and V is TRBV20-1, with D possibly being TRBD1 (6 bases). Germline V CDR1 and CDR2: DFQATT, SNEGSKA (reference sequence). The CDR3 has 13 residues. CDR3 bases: TGCAGTGCTAGTACTGGGGACACAGATACGGAGTATTTT. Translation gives CSASTGDTDTEYF.

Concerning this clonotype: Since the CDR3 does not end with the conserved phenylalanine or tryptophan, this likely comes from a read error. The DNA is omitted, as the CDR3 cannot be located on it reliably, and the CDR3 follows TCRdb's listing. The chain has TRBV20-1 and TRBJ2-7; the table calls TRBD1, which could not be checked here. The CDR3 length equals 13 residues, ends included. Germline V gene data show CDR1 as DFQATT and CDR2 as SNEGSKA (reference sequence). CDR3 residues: CSARRTGSYEQYL.

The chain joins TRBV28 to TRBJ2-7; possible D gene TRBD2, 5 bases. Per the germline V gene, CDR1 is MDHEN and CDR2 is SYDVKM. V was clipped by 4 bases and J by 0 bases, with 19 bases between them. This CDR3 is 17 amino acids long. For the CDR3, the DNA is TGTGCCAGCAGTTCGAGCTTCGGGAAAACGGTCTCCTACGAGCAGTACTTC. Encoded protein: CASSSSFGKTVSYEQYF.

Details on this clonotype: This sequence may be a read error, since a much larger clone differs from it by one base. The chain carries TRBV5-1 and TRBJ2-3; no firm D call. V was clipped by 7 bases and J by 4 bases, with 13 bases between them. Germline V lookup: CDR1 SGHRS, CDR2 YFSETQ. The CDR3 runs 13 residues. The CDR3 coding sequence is TGCGCCAGCCGACTGTCCGGTCCAGATACGCAGTATTTT. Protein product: CASRLSGPDTQYF.

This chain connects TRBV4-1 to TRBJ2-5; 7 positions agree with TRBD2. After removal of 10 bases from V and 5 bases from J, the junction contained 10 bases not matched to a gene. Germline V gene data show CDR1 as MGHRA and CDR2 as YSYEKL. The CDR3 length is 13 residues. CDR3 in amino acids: CANGQPGGETQYF. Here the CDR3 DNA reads TGCGCCAACGGCCAACCCGGGGGGGAGACCCAGTACTTC.

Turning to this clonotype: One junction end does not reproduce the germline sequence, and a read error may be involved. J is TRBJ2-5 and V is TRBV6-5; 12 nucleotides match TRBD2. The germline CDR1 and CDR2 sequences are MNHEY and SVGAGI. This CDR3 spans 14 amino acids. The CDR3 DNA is TGTGTCAGCAGACTAGCGGGAGAAGTGGGGACCCAGTACTTC. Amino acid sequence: CVSRLAGEVGTQYF.

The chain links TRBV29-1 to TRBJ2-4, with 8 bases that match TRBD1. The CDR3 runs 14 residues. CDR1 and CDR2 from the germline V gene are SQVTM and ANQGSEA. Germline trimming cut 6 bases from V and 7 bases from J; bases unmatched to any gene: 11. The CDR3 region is CSVNPGQERNIQYF. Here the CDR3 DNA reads TGCAGCGTCAATCCGGGACAGGAGAGGAACATTCAGTACTTC.

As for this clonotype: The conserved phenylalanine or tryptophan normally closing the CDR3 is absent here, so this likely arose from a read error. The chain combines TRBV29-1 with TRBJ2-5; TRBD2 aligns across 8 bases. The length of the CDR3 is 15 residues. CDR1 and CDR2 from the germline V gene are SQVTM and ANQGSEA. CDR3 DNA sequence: TGCAGGGTTGAAGATCCCCGGGAGGGCCAAGAGACCCAGTACTGC. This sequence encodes CRVEDPREGQETQYC.

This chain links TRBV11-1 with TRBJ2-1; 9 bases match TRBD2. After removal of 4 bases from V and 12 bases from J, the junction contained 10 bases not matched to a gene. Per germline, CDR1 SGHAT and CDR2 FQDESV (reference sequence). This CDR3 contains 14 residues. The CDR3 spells CASSSGPAGGMQFF. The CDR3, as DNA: TGTGCCAGCAGCTCAGGACCGGCGGGAGGGATGCAGTTCTTC.

The CDR3 nucleotides read TGTGACAACAGCTTGAAGGGATACGGTGAGCAGTTCTTC. It codes for CDNSLKGYGEQFF. The rearrangement uses TRBV11-2 and TRBJ2-1; D is unresolved. This CDR3 comprises 13 residues. CDR1 and CDR2 (germline): SGHAT, FQNNGV.

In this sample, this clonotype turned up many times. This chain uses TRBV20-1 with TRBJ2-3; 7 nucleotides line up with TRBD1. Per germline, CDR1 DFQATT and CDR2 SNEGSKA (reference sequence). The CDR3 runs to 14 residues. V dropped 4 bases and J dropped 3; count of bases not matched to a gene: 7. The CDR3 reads CSATTTGLTDTQYF. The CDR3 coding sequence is TGCAGTGCTACGACGACAGGGTTAACAGATACGCAGTATTTT.

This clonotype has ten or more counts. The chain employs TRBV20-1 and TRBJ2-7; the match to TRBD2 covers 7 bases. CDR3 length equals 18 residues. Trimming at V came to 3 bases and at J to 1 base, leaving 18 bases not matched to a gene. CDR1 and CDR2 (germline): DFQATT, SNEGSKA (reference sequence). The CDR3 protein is CSASRPILRGDISYEQYF. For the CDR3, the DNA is TGCAGTGCTAGTCGACCCATCCTCCGGGGGGATATATCCTACGAGCAGTACTTC.

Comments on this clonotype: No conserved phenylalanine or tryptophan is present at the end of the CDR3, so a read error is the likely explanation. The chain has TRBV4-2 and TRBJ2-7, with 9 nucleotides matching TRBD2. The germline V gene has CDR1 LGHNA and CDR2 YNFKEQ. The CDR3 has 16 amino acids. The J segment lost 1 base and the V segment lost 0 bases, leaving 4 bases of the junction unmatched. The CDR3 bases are TGTGCCAGCAGCCAAGATGAGACTAGCGGATCCTACGAGCAGTACTAT. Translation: CASSQDETSGSYEQYY.

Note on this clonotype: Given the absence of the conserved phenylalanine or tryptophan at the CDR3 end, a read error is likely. CDR3 loop: CVSRISTGAEAFL. CDR3 bases: TGTGTCAGCAGAATATCCACTGGGGCTGAAGCTTTCCTT. The chain carries TRBV12-3 or TRBV12-4 and TRBJ1-1; D unclear. The CDR3 is 13 amino acids.

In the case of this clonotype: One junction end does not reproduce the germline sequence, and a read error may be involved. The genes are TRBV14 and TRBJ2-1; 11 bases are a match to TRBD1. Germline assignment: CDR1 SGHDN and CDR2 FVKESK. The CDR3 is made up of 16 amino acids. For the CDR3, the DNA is TGTGGCAGCAGCCACACCCACGGGACAGGGGGCAATGAGCAGTTCTTC. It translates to CGSSHTHGTGGNEQFF.

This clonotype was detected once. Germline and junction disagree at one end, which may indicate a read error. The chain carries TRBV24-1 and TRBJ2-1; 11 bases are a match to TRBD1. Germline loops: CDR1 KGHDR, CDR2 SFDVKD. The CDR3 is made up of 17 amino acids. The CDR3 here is CATSDPPGQGVGNEQLF. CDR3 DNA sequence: TGCGCCACCAGTGACCCTCCGGGACAGGGGGTCGGCAACGAGCAGCTCTTC.

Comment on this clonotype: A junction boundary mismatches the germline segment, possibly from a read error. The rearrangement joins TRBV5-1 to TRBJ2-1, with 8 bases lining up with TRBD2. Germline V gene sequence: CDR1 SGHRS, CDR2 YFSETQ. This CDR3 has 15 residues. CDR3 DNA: TGCGCCAGCTGCTTGGCCCCGGGAGGGGTTAGTGAACAGTTCTTC. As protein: CASCLAPGGVSEQFF.